The T cell receptor beta chain described here comes from a study of shared clonotypes between healthy human individuals. Nashville, Tennessee was home to all donors, each a Caucasian adult. There are 15 residues in the CDR3. Germline V gene data show CDR1 as MNHEY and CDR2 as SVGAGI. Trimming left V 2 bases short and J 0 bases short, with 8 bases between. Some clones are missing from TCRdb's copy, which holds only in-frame ones; the method was immunoSEQ multiplex PCR. In the table there are some 2.4 million clones, 80% to 95% of which are singletons. The gene calls are TRBV6-5 and TRBJ1-5, with TRBD1 as a possible D gene (6 bases). The source is a man aged 18 to 29 in good health. Some clones in this sample may be carry-over from other donors' samples. Sample: naive CD4+ T cells from PBMCs. Subset meaning: CD45RA+ positively selected. The CDR3 DNA reads as TGTGCCAGCAGTTACGGACAGTATAGCAATCAGCCCCAGCATTTT. Residues: CASSYGQYSNQPQHF.